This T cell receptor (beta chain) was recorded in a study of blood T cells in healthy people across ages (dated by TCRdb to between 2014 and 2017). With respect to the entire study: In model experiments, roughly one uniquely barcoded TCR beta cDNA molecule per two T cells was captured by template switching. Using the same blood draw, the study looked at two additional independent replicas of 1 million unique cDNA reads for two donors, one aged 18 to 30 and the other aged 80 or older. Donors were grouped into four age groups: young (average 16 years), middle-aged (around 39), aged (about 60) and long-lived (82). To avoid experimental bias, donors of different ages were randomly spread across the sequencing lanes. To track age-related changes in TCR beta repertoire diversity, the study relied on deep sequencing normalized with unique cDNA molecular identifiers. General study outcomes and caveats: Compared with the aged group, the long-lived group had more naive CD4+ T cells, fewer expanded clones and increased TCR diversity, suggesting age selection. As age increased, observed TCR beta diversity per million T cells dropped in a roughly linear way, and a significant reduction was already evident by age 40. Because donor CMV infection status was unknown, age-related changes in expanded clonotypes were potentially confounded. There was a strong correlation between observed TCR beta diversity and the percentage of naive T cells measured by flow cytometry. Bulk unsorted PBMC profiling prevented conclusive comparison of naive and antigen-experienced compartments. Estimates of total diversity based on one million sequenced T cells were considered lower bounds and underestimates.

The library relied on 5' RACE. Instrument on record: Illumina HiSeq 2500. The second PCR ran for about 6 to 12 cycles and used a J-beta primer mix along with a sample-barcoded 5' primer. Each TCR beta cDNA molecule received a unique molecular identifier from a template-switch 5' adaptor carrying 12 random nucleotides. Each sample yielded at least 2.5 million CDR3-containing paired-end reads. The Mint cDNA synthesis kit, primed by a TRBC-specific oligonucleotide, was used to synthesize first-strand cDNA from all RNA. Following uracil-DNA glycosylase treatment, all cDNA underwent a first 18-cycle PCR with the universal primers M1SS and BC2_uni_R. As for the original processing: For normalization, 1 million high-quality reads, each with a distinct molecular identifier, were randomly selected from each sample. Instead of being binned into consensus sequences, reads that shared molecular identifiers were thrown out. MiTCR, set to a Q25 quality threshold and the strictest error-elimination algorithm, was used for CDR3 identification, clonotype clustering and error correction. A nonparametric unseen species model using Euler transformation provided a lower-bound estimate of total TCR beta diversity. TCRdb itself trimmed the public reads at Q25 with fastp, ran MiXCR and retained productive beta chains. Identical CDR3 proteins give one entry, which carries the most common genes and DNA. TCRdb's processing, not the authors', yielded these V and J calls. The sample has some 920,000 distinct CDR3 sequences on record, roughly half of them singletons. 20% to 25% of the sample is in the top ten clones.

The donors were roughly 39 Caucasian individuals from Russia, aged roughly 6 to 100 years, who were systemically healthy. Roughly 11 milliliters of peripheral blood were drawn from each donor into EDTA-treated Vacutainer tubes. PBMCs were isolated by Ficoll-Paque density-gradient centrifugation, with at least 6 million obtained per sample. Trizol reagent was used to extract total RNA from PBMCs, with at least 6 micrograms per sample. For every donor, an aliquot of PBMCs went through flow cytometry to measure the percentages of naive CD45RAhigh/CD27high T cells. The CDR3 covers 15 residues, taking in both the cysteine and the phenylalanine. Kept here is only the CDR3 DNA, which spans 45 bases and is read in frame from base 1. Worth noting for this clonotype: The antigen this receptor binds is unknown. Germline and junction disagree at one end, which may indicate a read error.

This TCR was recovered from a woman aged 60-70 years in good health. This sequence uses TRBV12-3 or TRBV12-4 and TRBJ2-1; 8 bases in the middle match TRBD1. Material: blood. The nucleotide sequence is TGTGCCAGCAGGGCGGGCCCCCTCAGGGGGCTTGAGCGGTTCTTC. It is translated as CASRAGPLRGLERFF.